This T cell receptor (beta chain) was profiled in a study of blood T cell repertoires in COVID-19. TCRdb's copy holds only in-frame clones and misses some; the assay was immunoSEQ multiplex PCR. The top ten hold approximately 15% of the sample, which has more than 60,000 clones, 90% seen once. The V gene end was trimmed by 4 bases and the J gene end by 3 bases; junction bases not matched to a gene: 6. This CDR3 spans 16 amino acids. CDR1 PRHDT and CDR2 FYEKMQ come from the germline V gene (reference sequence). V usage is TRBV13 and J usage is TRBJ1-3; 10 nucleotides line up with TRBD1. The sequence was collected from an elderly woman with active or convalescent COVID-19. The source material was peripheral blood. This CDR3 is CASSSTGTGDGNTIYF. The CDR3 DNA follows: TGTGCCAGCAGCTCAACCGGGACAGGGGATGGAAACACCATATATTTT.